The 17 T cell receptor beta chains below were found in one sample sequenced in a study of blood T cell repertoires in COVID-19. Data came from immunoSEQ multiplex PCR; TCRdb stores just in-frame clones and leaves some out. The table includes 250,000 to 300,000 clones, approximately 91% detected once. Material for sequencing was peripheral blood. All receptors derive from a woman aged 40 to 49 who had recovered from COVID-19.

The chain links TRBV9 to TRBJ1-1; TRBD1 matches at 8 bases. Germline CDR1 and CDR2: SGDLS and YYNGEE. J gave up 2 bases and V 3 bases, and 6 bases lay outside the gene matches. The CDR3 is made up of 15 amino acids. CDR3 sequence: CASSAQGAVNTEAFF. The DNA for the CDR3 is TGTGCCAGCAGCGCGCAGGGGGCCGTAAACACTGAAGCTTTCTTT.

The V call is TRBV15, the J call TRBJ1-4; TRBD1 matches at 7 bases. Germline CDR1 reads LNHNV; CDR2 reads YYDKDF (reference sequence). The ends lost 5 bases at V and 6 bases at J; junction bases unmatched: 9. This CDR3 is built from 15 residues. CDR3 region: CATSGLGQLDEKLFF. In DNA form, the CDR3 reads TGTGCCACCAGCGGACTGGGACAGCTAGATGAAAAACTGTTTTTT. Drawing the rest from reference TRBV15 and TRBJ1-4, the complete variable domain is DAMVIQNPRYQVTQFGKPVTLSCSQTLNHNVMYWYQQKSSQAPKLLFHYYDKDFNNEADTPDNFQSRRPNTSFCFLDIRSPGLGDTAMYLCATSGLGQLDEKLFFGSGTQLSVL.

The CDR3 loop is CAISGHLAGEHGEQFF. In DNA, the CDR3 is TGTGCCATCAGTGGTCACCTAGCGGGAGAGCACGGTGAGCAGTTCTTC. The gene calls are TRBV10-3 and TRBJ2-1; TRBD2 matches 10 bases. V lost 4 bases, J lost 9 bases, and 12 bases stayed unmatched. Germline V gene data show CDR1 as ENHRY and CDR2 as SYGVKD. This CDR3 is built from 16 residues.

The CDR3 loop reads CASSPSGGFEAKMNTEAFF. The CDR3 nucleotides read TGTGCCAGCAGCCCCTCAGGAGGGTTCGAAGCTAAGATGAACACTGAAGCTTTCTTT. V is TRBV4-2 and J is TRBJ1-1; D gene ambiguous. Trimming cost V 4 bases and J 0 bases, with 24 bases left between them. CDR1 is LGHNA and CDR2 is YNFKEQ in the germline V gene. This CDR3 region has 19 residues.

The V call is TRBV6-5, the J call TRBJ1-2; TRBD1 agrees at 9 bases. V shed 6 bases and J 3 bases; nucleotides not matched to a gene: 8. Germline V gene lookup returns CDR1 MNHEY and CDR2 SVGAGI. CDR3 length: 15 amino acids. CDR3 in DNA: TGTGCCAGCAGCCCGGACAGGGGCGGGTACTATGGCTACACCTTC. Amino acid sequence: CASSPDRGGYYGYTF.

A few counts support this clone. The chain employs TRBV28 and TRBJ2-7; 7 nucleotides agree with TRBD2. CDR3 length: 15 residues. The V and J ends lost 1 base and 0 bases, in that order; junction bases with no gene match: 3. The V gene's germline CDR1 is MDHEN and CDR2 SYDVKM. The CDR3 reads CASSLYGRTSYEQYF. The CDR3 DNA is TGTGCCAGCAGTTTATACGGGAGGACCTCCTACGAGCAGTACTTC.

The chain uses TRBV20-1 and TRBJ2-1; the D is unclear. Germline loops: CDR1 DFQATT, CDR2 SNEGSKA (reference sequence). This CDR3 is built from 10 residues. Between the trimmed V and J ends, which lost 7 bases and 12 bases, there was a span of 13 bases. CDR3 loop: CSVLPGWQFF. CDR3 nucleotides: TGCAGTGTCCTACCGGGTTGGCAGTTCTTC.

The chain couples TRBV25-1 to TRBJ2-7, with D perhaps TRBD2 (6 bases). Trimming left V 4 bases short and J 7 bases short, with 20 bases between. There are 15 residues in the CDR3. Germline lookup yields CDR1 MGHDK and CDR2 SYGVNS. CDR3 amino acids: CASSVYTTPAGEQYF. In DNA, the CDR3 is TGTGCCAGCAGTGTTTACACAACCCCGGCGGGGGAGCAGTACTTC.

The V call is TRBV27, the J call TRBJ2-7; D perhaps matches TRBD1 (6 bases). V was cut by 2 bases and J by 5 bases, with 13 bases left in between. CDR3 length equals 14 residues. In germline, CDR1 is MNHEY, CDR2 SMNVEV (reference sequence). The CDR3 DNA sequence: TGTGCCAGCAGTTTACAGGGGAAAAAGGACGAGCAGTACTTC. Translating gives CASSLQGKKDEQYF.

A word on this clone: This sample includes further DNA sequences coding for the same CDR3. V usage is TRBV2 and J usage is TRBJ2-1; D might be TRBD1 (5 bases). Germline V gene data show CDR1 as SNHLY and CDR2 as FYNNEI. V dropped 6 bases and J dropped 7 bases, with 16 bases sitting between them. The CDR3 covers 14 residues. The CDR3 bases are TGTGCCAGCAGGGGGCGGCAGAATCTAAATGAGCAGTTCTTC. It translates to CASRGRQNLNEQFF.

The V gene is TRBV19, the J gene TRBJ2-1, with a possible D match to TRBD1 (6 bases). This CDR3 is built from 14 residues. The V end was cut by 4 bases, the J end by 8 bases, with 15 bases between. The germline V gene has CDR1 LNHDA and CDR2 SQIVND (reference sequence). CDR3 amino acids: CASSRAEYRDEQFF. CDR3 bases: TGTGCCAGTAGTAGGGCGGAGTACAGGGATGAGCAGTTCTTC.

J is TRBJ2-2 and V is TRBV7-2, with D possibly matching TRBD1 (5 bases). With 5 bases removed from V and 0 bases from J, the gap between germline ends came to 22 bases. In germline, CDR1 is SGHTA, CDR2 FQGNSA. The CDR3 runs to 19 residues. CDR3 amino acids: CASSPTILRGFTNTGELFF. The CDR3 region has the DNA TGTGCCAGCAGCCCCACCATACTAAGGGGATTTACGAACACCGGGGAGCTGTTTTTT. The full variable domain, with the rest looked up from reference TRBV7-2 and TRBJ2-2, is GAGVSQSPSNKVTEKGKDVELRCDPISGHTALYWYRQSLGQGLEFLIYFQGNSAPDKSGLPSDRFSAERTGGSVSTLTIQRTQQEDSAVYLCASSPTILRGFTNTGELFFGEGSRLTVL.

The V and J genes are TRBV5-4 and TRBJ2-5, with TRBD1 identical over 8 bases. The germline gives CDR1 SGHNT, CDR2 YYREEE (reference sequence). Losses at the gene ends were 4 bases for V and 2 bases for J; bases not matched to a gene: 4. The CDR3 extends over 14 amino acids. CDR3 nucleotide sequence: TGTGCCAGCAGCCCGGGGACAGGTCAAGAGACCCAGTACTTC. Translated, it gives CASSPGTGQETQYF.

On this clone itself: In the same sample, other DNA sequences code for this CDR3. V usage is TRBV27 and J usage is TRBJ1-5; D is uncertain. This CDR3 region has 15 residues. Trimming pared 4 bases from V and 0 bases from J, leaving 10 bases between. Germline assignment: CDR1 MNHEY and CDR2 SMNVEV (reference sequence). The CDR3 DNA sequence: TGTGCCAGCAGTTCTACCCCGTATAGCAATCAGCCCCAGCATTTT. Translated: CASSSTPYSNQPQHF.

The chain joins TRBV11-2 to TRBJ2-5; 8 nucleotides match TRBD1. The junction had 5 bases not matched to a gene; V was cut back by 5 bases and J by 3 bases. Germline V CDR1 and CDR2: SGHAT, FQNNGV. The CDR3 length is 14 residues. This CDR3 reads CASSADRAKETQYF. The CDR3 nucleotides are TGTGCCAGCAGCGCGGACAGGGCAAAAGAGACCCAGTACTTC.

This chain joins TRBV19 and TRBJ2-5; D may be TRBD1 (7 bases). The CDR3 is 16 residues long. Deletions cut 2 bases from V and 4 bases from J, with 17 bases between. In germline, CDR1 is LNHDA, CDR2 SQIVND (reference sequence). The CDR3 loop is CASSILSGEGAETQYF. In DNA form, the CDR3 reads TGTGCCAGTAGTATACTATCGGGAGAGGGGGCAGAGACCCAGTACTTC.

This chain joins TRBV20-1 and TRBJ1-3; D unresolved. Germline CDR1 DFQATT, CDR2 SNEGSKA (reference sequence). CDR3 length: 14 amino acids. V lost 3 bases, J lost 3 bases, and 12 bases lay in between. The CDR3 loop reads CSASNSLFGNTIYF. As DNA, the CDR3 is TGCAGTGCTAGTAACAGTCTCTTTGGAAACACCATATATTTT.